Each of the 10 T cell receptor beta chains below was sequenced from the same sample in a study of blood T cell repertoires in COVID-19. Clones were sequenced by immunoSEQ multiplex PCR, and TCRdb holds only the in-frame ones, with some missing. The table records about 330,000 clones, over 80% of them present only once. Sample: PBMCs or T cells enriched from blood (not recorded which). The receptors shown here come from a young man who had recovered from COVID-19.

This clone was observed once. The chain has TRBV25-1 and TRBJ2-5, with D uncertain. The CDR3 is made up of 14 amino acids. CDR1 and CDR2 (germline): MGHDK, SYGVNS. The V and J ends lost 8 bases and 0 bases respectively, with 13 bases between them. As DNA, the CDR3 is TGTGCCAGCTCACAACACGGGTACCAAGAGACCCAGTACTTC. As protein: CASSQHGYQETQYF.

The chain couples TRBV7-9 to TRBJ2-5; D ambiguous. Germline V lookup: CDR1 SEHNR, CDR2 FQNEAQ (reference sequence). The germline V and J ends were trimmed by 2 bases and 3 bases, with 7 bases remaining between them. The CDR3 runs to 13 residues. CDR3 sequence: CASSLWAEETQYF. Here the CDR3 DNA reads TGTGCCAGCAGCTTATGGGCAGAAGAGACCCAGTACTTC.

This sequence joins TRBV21-1 and TRBJ1-2; the table's D call of TRBD1 was not tested on the DNA. TRBV21-1 is a listed pseudogene. The CDR3 is 12 amino acids. The CDR3, as DNA: TGTGCCAGCAGCGGACAGCATGGAGGCTACACCTTC. The encoded protein is CASSGQHGGYTF.

The CDR3 loop is CASSTHGRGGNQPQHF. CDR3 bases: TGTGCCAGTAGTACCCACGGCAGGGGTGGCAATCAGCCCCAGCATTTT. V usage is TRBV19 and J usage is TRBJ1-5; D is perhaps TRBD1 (6 bases). The CDR3 extends over 16 amino acids. Deletions cut 4 bases from V and 2 bases from J, with 15 bases between. The germline CDR1 and CDR2 sequences are LNHDA and SQIVND (reference sequence).

The chain combines TRBV29-1 with TRBJ1-2; unclear D gene. CDR3 length: 12 residues. Trimming pared 2 bases from V and 5 bases from J, leaving 9 bases between. Germline CDR1 reads SQVTM; CDR2 reads ANQGSEA. CDR3 protein: CSVEIARYGYTF. The CDR3, as DNA: TGCAGCGTTGAAATTGCCAGATATGGCTACACCTTC. Combining the CDR3 with reference TRBV29-1 and TRBJ1-2 gives the whole variable domain SAVISQKPSRDICQRGTSLTIQCQVDSQVTMMFWYRQQPGQSLTLIATANQGSEATYESGFVIDKFPISRPNLTFSTLTVSNMSPEDSSIYLCSVEIARYGYTFGSGTRLTVV.

The chain recombines TRBV13 with TRBJ2-7, with D unresolved. Between the trimmed V and J ends, which lost 5 bases and 1 base, there was a span of 18 bases. The CDR3 contains 16 residues. CDR1 and CDR2 (germline): PRHDT, FYEKMQ (reference sequence). The CDR3 DNA reads as TGTGCCAGCAGCCCAGCCGGCAGTCCCGGGTCCTACGAGCAGTACTTC. It yields the protein CASSPAGSPGSYEQYF.

This chain connects TRBV7-2 to TRBJ1-2; no clear D gene. Germline loops: CDR1 SGHTA, CDR2 FQGNSA. The V and J ends lost 5 bases and 5 bases respectively, with 6 bases between them. This CDR3 has 11 amino acids. The CDR3 protein is CASSRVYGYTF. Here the CDR3 DNA reads TGTGCCAGCAGCCGGGTTTATGGCTACACCTTC.

The chain is built from TRBV6-5 and TRBJ2-7, with TRBD1 matching over 7 bases. The CDR3 is 14 residues long. The trim removed 7 bases at V and 5 bases at J, leaving 11 bases unmatched. Germline V gene data show CDR1 as MNHEY and CDR2 as SVGAGI. CDR3 DNA sequence: TGTGCCAGCACCGACCGAAACAGGGGCCACGAGCAGTACTTC. It specifies CASTDRNRGHEQYF.

The CDR3 coding sequence is TGTGCCAGCAGCTGGGGCGTGGCTAGCGGAAATAATGAGCAGTTCTTC. Translated, it gives CASSWGVASGNNEQFF. The chain carries TRBV13 and TRBJ2-1, with 7 positions matching TRBD2. V lost 4 bases and J lost 7; bases outside the gene matches: 13. This CDR3 has 16 amino acids. CDR1 PRHDT and CDR2 FYEKMQ come from the germline V gene (reference sequence).

The chain combines TRBV27 with TRBJ2-2, with 8 bases matching TRBD2. Germline V CDR1 and CDR2: MNHEY, SMNVEV (reference sequence). V gave up 6 bases and J gave up 4 bases; unmatched junction bases: 4. The CDR3 is 14 residues long. DNA for the CDR3: TGTGCCAGCAGACTCGGGGGGGGCACCGGGGAGCTGTTTTTT. It specifies CASRLGGGTGELFF.